This passage covers 17 T cell receptor beta chains from one sample sequenced in a study of blood T cell repertoires in COVID-19. Profiling relied on immunoSEQ multiplex PCR, and the TCRdb table lists in-frame clones only, not all of them. There are 230,000 or so clones in the sample; 89% occur only once, and 4% to 5% lies in the top ten. Sequenced sample: peripheral blood. The receptors here all came from a woman aged 40-49 years who had recovered from COVID-19.

This clone was seen once. V usage is TRBV7-2 and J usage is TRBJ2-1; D unclear. CDR1 and CDR2 from the germline V gene are SGHTA and FQGNSA. Trimming removed 0 bases at V and 4 bases at J, with 10 bases between. The CDR3 covers 15 residues. The CDR3 region is CASSLAALSYNEQFF. CDR3 nucleotide sequence: TGTGCCAGCAGCTTAGCTGCGCTTTCGTACAATGAGCAGTTCTTC.

The chain has TRBV28 and TRBJ1-1; D possibly corresponds to TRBD1 (6 bases). There are 15 residues in the CDR3. V gave up 5 bases and J gave up 0 bases, with 13 bases separating them. Germline V gene sequence: CDR1 MDHEN, CDR2 SYDVKM. This CDR3 reads CASSTWDTMNTEAFF. The CDR3 DNA reads as TGTGCCAGCAGTACCTGGGACACCATGAACACTGAAGCTTTCTTT.

The rearrangement joins TRBV6-2 or TRBV6-3 to TRBJ2-5, with 9 bases matching TRBD2. The CDR3 is made up of 15 amino acids. V gave up 5 bases and J gave up 1 base; unmatched junction bases: 5. Germline V gene data show CDR1 as MNHEY and CDR2 as SVGEGT. CDR3 DNA: TGTGCCAGCAGTACCCGGGGACTAGCCCAAGAGACCCAGTACTTC. Protein product: CASSTRGLAQETQYF.

The count of this clone is one. This chain joins TRBV9 and TRBJ1-4; 7 bases agree with TRBD1. Germline CDR1 and CDR2: SGDLS and YYNGEE. There are 15 residues in the CDR3. The V and J ends lost 3 bases and 0 bases, in that order; junction bases with no gene match: 2. DNA of the CDR3: TGTGCCAGCAGCGCCACAGGGGCAACTAATGAAAAACTGTTTTTT. Protein product: CASSATGATNEKLFF. The whole variable domain, filled in from reference TRBV9 and TRBJ1-4, reads DSGVTQTPKHLITATGQRVTLRCSPRSGDLSVYWYQQSLDQGLQFLIQYYNGEERAKGNILERFSAQQFPDLHSELNLSSLELGDSALYFCASSATGATNEKLFFGSGTQLSVL.

The chain has TRBV6-1 and TRBJ2-2, with 8 bases lining up with TRBD2. Germline CDR1 is MNHNS and CDR2 is SASEGT. The CDR3 length is 16 residues. The V segment lost 4 bases and the J segment 5 bases; nucleotides outside the gene matches: 9. CDR3 residues: CASSVVGLAVTGELFF. CDR3 sequence (DNA): TGTGCCAGCAGTGTGGTCGGACTAGCAGTTACCGGGGAGCTGTTTTTT.

This clone was recorded once. The chain uses TRBV24-1 and TRBJ2-3; D call uncertain. The V gene lost 1 base and the J gene lost 5 bases, with 6 bases spanning the gap. Per the germline V gene, CDR1 is KGHDR and CDR2 is SFDVKD. This CDR3 comprises 13 residues. The CDR3 loop is CATSDFSRDTQYF. CDR3 nucleotides: TGTGCCACCAGTGATTTTAGCCGAGATACGCAGTATTTT.

This chain connects TRBV15 to TRBJ1-6; D not resolved. CDR1 and CDR2 from the germline V gene are LNHNV and YYDKDF (reference sequence). Trimming cost V 0 bases and J 0 bases, with 9 bases left between them. The CDR3 contains 17 residues. CDR3 sequence: CATSREDRSSYNSPLHF. DNA for the CDR3: TGTGCCACCAGCAGAGAAGACCGGAGCTCCTATAATTCACCCCTCCACTTT.

V usage is TRBV7-6 and J usage is TRBJ1-3, with D possibly matching TRBD1 (5 bases). V was clipped by 1 base and J by 1 base, with 14 bases between them. This CDR3 region has 17 residues. Germline V gives CDR1 SGHVS, CDR2 FNYEAQ. The CDR3 DNA reads as TGTGCCAGCAGCTTAGAGCCGGCAGGGTGGTCTGGAAACACCATATATTTT. Its protein product is CASSLEPAGWSGNTIYF.

J is TRBJ1-1 and V is TRBV28; 7 bases agree with TRBD1. CDR1 and CDR2 (germline): MDHEN, SYDVKM. J was trimmed by 4 bases and V by 1 base; bases with no gene match: 6. This CDR3 is 15 amino acids long. CDR3 DNA sequence: TGTGCCAGCAGTTTATACTCCGGGACAGTCACTGAAGCTTTCTTT. It yields the protein CASSLYSGTVTEAFF. Full variable domain (remainder filled in from reference TRBV28 and TRBJ1-1): DVKVTQSSRYLVKRTGEKVFLECVQDMDHENMFWYRQDPGLGLRLIYFSYDVKMKEKGDIPEGYSVSREKKERFSLILESASTNQTSMYLCASSLYSGTVTEAFFGQGTRLTVV.

This chain uses TRBV7-2 with TRBJ1-1; 7 positions agree with TRBD1. J lost 4 bases, V lost 4 bases, and 3 bases had no gene match. Germline values: CDR1 SGHTA, CDR2 FQGNSA. CDR3 length: 13 residues. The DNA for the CDR3 is TGTGCCAGCAGCTGGGGGGACAGCACTGAAGCTTTCTTT. It translates to CASSWGDSTEAFF.

This chain connects TRBV11-1 to TRBJ2-5; 13 bases fit TRBD2. V gave up 5 bases and J gave up 3 bases; unmatched junction bases: 3. Germline values: CDR1 SGHAT, CDR2 FQDESV (reference sequence). The CDR3 contains 15 residues. This chain's CDR3 is CASSKGLAGKETQYF. The CDR3 DNA reads as TGTGCCAGCAGCAAGGGACTAGCGGGGAAAGAGACCCAGTACTTC.

The V and J genes are TRBV5-5 and TRBJ1-5; D unclear. This CDR3 is built from 17 residues. Germline V gene data show CDR1 as SGHKS and CDR2 as YYEKEE (reference sequence). V was clipped by 3 bases and J by 0 bases, with 16 bases between them. CDR3 in amino acids: CASSSLEGSDSNQPQHF. The CDR3 DNA is TGTGCCAGCAGCTCACTAGAGGGCTCTGATAGCAATCAGCCCCAGCATTTT.

This chain links TRBV6-5 with TRBJ2-3, with TRBD2 matching over 9 bases. Trimming took 7 bases from V and 6 from J; bases not matched to a gene: 2. Germline V gene data show CDR1 as MNHEY and CDR2 as SVGAGI. The CDR3 contains 12 residues. CDR3 nucleotide sequence: TGTGCCAGCACTAGCGGGGTGGATACGCAGTATTTT. Protein sequence: CASTSGVDTQYF.

The chain has TRBV5-1 and TRBJ2-7; the D gene is possibly TRBD2 (6 bases). The CDR3 runs 13 residues. Germline values: CDR1 SGHRS, CDR2 YFSETQ. V lost 5 bases to trimming and J lost 1 base, with 10 bases between them. CDR3: CASSWDLSYEQYF. In DNA form, the CDR3 reads TGCGCCAGCAGTTGGGACTTGTCCTACGAGCAGTACTTC. The whole variable domain, filled in from reference TRBV5-1 and TRBJ2-7, reads KAGVTQTPRYLIKTRGQQVTLSCSPISGHRSVSWYQQTPGQGLQFLFEYFSETQRNKGNFPGRFSGRQFSNSRSEMNVSTLELGDSALYLCASSWDLSYEQYFGPGTRLTVT.

This chain connects TRBV28 to TRBJ2-7, with D possibly being TRBD1 (5 bases). The CDR3 has 14 residues. The V end lost 4 bases, the J end lost 2 bases, and 12 bases lay between the germline ends. The germline gives CDR1 MDHEN, CDR2 SYDVKM. This CDR3 reads CASSYTGLPYEQYF. CDR3 DNA: TGTGCCAGCAGTTACACAGGCCTACCCTACGAGCAGTACTTC. Using reference TRBV28 and TRBJ2-7 for the parts outside the CDR3, the full variable domain is DVKVTQSSRYLVKRTGEKVFLECVQDMDHENMFWYRQDPGLGLRLIYFSYDVKMKEKGDIPEGYSVSREKKERFSLILESASTNQTSMYLCASSYTGLPYEQYFGPGTRLTVT.

V is TRBV19 and J is TRBJ2-6; D remains unclear. This CDR3 is 20 amino acids long. V was pared by 4 bases and J by 1 base, with 23 bases between. Germline V gene sequence: CDR1 LNHDA, CDR2 SQIVND (reference sequence). The chain's CDR3 is CASSKARGAPSVSGANVLTF. The CDR3 nucleotides read TGTGCCAGTAGTAAGGCCCGAGGAGCCCCCTCCGTATCTGGGGCCAACGTCCTGACTTTC.

V usage is TRBV27 and J usage is TRBJ1-2, with TRBD1 as a possible D gene (5 bases). From germline, CDR1 is MNHEY and CDR2 SMNVEV (reference sequence). Trimming stripped 5 bases from V and 0 bases from J, with 7 bases between. This CDR3 comprises 13 residues. CDR3 DNA: TGTGCCAGCAGTCCCAGGGCTAACTATGGCTACACCTTC. Translated: CASSPRANYGYTF.